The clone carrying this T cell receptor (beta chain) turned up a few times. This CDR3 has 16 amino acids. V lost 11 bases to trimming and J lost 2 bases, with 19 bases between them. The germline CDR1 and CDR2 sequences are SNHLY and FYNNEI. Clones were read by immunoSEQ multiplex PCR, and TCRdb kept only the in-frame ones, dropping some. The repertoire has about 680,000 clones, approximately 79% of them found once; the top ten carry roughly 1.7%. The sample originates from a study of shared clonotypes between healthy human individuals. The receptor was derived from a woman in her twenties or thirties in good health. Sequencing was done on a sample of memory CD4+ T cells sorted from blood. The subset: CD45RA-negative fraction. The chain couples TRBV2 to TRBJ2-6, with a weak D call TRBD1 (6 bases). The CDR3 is CAVRTAGVPGANVLTF. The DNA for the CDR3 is TGTGCCGTGCGGACAGCAGGGGTCCCTGGGGCCAACGTCCTGACTTTC.